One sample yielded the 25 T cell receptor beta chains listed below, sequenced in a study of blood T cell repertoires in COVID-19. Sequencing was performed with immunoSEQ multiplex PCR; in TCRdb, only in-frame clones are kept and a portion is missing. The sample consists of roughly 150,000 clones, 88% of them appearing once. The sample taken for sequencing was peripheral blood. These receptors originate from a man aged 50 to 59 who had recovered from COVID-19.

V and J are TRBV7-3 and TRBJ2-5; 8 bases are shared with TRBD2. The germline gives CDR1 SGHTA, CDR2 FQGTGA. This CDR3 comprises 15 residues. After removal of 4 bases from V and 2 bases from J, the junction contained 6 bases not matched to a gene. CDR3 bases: TGTGCCAGCAGCTGGACGGGAGGGCCTCAAGAGACCCAGTACTTC. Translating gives CASSWTGGPQETQYF. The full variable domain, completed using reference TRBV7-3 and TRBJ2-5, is GAGVSQTPSNKVTEKGKYVELRCDPISGHTALYWYRQSLGQGPEFLIYFQGTGAADDSGLPNDRFFAVRPEGSVSTLKIQRTERGDSAVYLCASSWTGGPQETQYFGPGTRLLVL.

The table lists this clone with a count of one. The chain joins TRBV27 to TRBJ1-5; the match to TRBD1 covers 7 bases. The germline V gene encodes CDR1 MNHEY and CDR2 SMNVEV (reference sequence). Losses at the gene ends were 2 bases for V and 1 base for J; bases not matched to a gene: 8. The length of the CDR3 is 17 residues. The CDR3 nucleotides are TGTGCCAGCAGTTTAACCGGGACAGCTAGGAGCAATCAGCCCCAGCATTTT. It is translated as CASSLTGTARSNQPQHF.

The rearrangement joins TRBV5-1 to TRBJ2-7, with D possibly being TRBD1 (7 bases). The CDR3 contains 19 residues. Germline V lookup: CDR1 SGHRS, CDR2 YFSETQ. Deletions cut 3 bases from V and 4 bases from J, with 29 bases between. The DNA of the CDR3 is TGCGCCAGCAGCTGGGGTAGCAGGGGGGTTTCTAACAGTGCTTACGAGCAGTACTTC. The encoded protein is CASSWGSRGVSNSAYEQYF.

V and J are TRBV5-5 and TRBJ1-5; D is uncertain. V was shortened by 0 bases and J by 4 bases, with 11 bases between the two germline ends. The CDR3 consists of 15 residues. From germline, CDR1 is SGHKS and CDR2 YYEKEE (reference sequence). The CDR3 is CASSLGGYTNQPQHF. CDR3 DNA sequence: TGTGCCAGCAGCTTGGGAGGGTACACTAATCAGCCCCAGCATTTT.

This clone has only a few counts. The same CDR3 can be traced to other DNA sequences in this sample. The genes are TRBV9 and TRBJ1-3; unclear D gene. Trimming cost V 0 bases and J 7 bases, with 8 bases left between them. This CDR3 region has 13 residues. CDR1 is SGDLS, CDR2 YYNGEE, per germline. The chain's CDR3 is CASSVDSGNTIYF. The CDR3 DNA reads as TGTGCCAGCAGCGTAGACTCGGGGAACACCATATATTTT.

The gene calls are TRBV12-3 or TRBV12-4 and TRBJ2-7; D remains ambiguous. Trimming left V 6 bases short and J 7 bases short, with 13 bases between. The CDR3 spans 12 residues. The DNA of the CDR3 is TGTGCCAGCAGCCCCCGTACGAGAGAGCAGTACTTC. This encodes CASSPRTREQYF.

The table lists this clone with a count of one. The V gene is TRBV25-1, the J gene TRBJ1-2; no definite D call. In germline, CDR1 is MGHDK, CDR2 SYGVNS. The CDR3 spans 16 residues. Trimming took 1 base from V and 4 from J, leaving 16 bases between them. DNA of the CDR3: TGTGCCAGCAGTGAATTGGGAGGCCGGGCGGGCTATGGCTACACCTTC. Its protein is CASSELGGRAGYGYTF.

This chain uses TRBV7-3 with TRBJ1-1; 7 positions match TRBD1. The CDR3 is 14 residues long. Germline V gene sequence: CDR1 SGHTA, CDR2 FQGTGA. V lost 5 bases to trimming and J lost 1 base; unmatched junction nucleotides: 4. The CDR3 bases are TGTGCCAGCAGCACGACAGGGCCGAACACTGAAGCTTTCTTT. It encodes CASSTTGPNTEAFF.

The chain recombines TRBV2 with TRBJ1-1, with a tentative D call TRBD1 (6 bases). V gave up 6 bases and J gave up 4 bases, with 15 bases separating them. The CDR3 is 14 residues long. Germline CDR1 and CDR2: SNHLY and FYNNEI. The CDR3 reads CASSPQGTSTEAFF. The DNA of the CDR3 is TGTGCCAGCAGCCCACAGGGAACCTCCACTGAAGCTTTCTTT.

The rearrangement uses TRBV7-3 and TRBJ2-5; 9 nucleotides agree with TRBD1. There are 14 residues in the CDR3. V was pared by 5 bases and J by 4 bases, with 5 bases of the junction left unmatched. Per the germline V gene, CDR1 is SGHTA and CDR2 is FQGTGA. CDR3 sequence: CASSHRGLRETQYF. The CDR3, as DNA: TGTGCCAGCAGCCACAGGGGGCTTAGAGAGACCCAGTACTTC.

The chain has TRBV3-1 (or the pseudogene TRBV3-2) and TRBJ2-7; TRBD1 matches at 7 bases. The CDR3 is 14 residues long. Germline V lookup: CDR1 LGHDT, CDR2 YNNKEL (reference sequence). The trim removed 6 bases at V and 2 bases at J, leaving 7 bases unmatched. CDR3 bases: TGTGCCAGCAGTCGTGGACAGGCGGCCTACGAGCAGTACTTC. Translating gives CASSRGQAAYEQYF.

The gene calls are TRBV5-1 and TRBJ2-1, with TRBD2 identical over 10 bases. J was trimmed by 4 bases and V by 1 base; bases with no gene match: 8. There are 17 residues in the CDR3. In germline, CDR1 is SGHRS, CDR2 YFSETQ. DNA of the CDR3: TGCGCCAGCAGCTTGCTAGCGGGAGCCGTGGGATACAATGAGCAGTTCTTC. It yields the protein CASSLLAGAVGYNEQFF.

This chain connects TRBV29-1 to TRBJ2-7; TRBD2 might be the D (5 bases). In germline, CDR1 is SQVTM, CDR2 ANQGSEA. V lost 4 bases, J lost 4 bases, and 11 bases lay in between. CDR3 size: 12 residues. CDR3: CSVAPAGYEQYF. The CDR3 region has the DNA TGCAGCGTTGCCCCGGCGGGTTACGAGCAGTACTTC.

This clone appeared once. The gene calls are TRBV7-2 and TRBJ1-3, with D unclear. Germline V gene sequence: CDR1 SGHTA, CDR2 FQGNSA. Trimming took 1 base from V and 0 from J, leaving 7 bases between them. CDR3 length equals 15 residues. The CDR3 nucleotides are TGTGCCAGCAGCTTAGTCCGTAACTCTGGAAACACCATATATTTT. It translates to CASSLVRNSGNTIYF.

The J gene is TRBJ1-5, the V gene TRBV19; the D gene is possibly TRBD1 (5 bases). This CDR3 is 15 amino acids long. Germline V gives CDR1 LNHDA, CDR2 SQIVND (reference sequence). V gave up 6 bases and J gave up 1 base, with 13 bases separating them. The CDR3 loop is CASREGHSSNQPQHF. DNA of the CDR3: TGTGCCAGTAGGGAGGGGCATAGCAGCAATCAGCCCCAGCATTTT.

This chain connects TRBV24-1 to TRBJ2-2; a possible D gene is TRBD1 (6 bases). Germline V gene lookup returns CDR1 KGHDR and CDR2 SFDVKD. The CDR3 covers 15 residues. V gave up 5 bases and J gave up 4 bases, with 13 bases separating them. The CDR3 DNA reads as TGTGCCACCAGTGGGTTGGGGACACGCACCGGGGAGCTGTTTTTT. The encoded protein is CATSGLGTRTGELFF.

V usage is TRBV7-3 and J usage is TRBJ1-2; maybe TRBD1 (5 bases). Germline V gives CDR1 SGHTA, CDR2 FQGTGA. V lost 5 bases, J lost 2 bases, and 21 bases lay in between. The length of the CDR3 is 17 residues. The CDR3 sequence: CASSVEVGGNRNYGYTF. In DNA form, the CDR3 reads TGTGCCAGCAGCGTTGAAGTCGGGGGGAATCGAAACTATGGCTACACCTTC.

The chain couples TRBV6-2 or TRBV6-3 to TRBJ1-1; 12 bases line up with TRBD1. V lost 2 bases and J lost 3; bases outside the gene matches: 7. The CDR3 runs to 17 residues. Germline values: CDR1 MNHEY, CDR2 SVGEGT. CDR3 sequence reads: CASSYTRDRGPDTEAFF. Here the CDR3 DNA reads TGTGCCAGCAGTTACACCCGGGACAGGGGGCCGGACACTGAAGCTTTCTTT.

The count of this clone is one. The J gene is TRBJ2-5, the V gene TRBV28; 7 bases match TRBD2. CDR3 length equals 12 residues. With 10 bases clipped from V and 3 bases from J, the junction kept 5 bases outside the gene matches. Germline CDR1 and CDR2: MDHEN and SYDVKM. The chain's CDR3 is CATGTTKETQYF. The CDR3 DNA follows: TGTGCCACTGGGACTACCAAAGAGACCCAGTACTTC.

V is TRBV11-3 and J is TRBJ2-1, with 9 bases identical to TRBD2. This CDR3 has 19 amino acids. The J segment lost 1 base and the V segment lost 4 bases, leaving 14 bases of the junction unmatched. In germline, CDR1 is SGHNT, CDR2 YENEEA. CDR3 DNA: TGTGCCAGCAGCTCCCCGGCGGGAGGCGGGGGGGGTTCCTACAATGAGCAGTTCTTC. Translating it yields CASSSPAGGGGGSYNEQFF.

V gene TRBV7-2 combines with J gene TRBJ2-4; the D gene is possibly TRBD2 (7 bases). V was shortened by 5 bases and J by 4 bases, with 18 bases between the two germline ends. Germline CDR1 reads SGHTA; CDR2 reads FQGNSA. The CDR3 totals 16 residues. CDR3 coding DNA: TGTGCCAGCAGCCCCCTGGGAGGGGGTTGGAAAAACATTCAGTACTTC. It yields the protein CASSPLGGGWKNIQYF.

CDR3 DNA sequence: TGTGCCAGCAGCTACCAAACAGGGGGCATTAGCGAGCAGTACTTC. Protein product: CASSYQTGGISEQYF. V is TRBV5-5 and J is TRBJ2-7, with 9 bases identical to TRBD1. J lost 6 bases, V lost 3 bases, and 10 bases had no gene match. The CDR3 has 15 residues. Germline values: CDR1 SGHKS, CDR2 YYEKEE (reference sequence).

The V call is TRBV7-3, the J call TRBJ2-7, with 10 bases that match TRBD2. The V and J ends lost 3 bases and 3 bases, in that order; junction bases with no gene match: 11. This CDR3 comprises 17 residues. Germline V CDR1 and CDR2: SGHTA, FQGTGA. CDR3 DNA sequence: TGTGCCAGCAGCTTGGACTCAGCGGGAGGGCTTAGCTACGAGCAGTACTTC. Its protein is CASSLDSAGGLSYEQYF.

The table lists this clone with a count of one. This CDR3 is CASSEAGGGNQPQHF. The CDR3 DNA follows: TGTGCCAGCAGTGAAGCCGGGGGGGGCAATCAGCCCCAGCATTTT. The V gene is TRBV6-1, the J gene TRBJ1-5; a possible D gene is TRBD1 (5 bases). The germline V gene encodes CDR1 MNHNS and CDR2 SASEGT. V was shortened by 0 bases and J by 2 bases, with 8 bases between the two germline ends. There are 15 residues in the CDR3.

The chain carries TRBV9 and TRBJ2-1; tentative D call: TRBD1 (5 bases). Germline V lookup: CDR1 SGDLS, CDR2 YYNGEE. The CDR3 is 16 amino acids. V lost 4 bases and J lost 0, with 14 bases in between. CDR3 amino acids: CASSPQGFNSYNEQFF. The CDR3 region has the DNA TGTGCCAGCAGCCCCCAGGGTTTCAACTCCTACAATGAGCAGTTCTTC.